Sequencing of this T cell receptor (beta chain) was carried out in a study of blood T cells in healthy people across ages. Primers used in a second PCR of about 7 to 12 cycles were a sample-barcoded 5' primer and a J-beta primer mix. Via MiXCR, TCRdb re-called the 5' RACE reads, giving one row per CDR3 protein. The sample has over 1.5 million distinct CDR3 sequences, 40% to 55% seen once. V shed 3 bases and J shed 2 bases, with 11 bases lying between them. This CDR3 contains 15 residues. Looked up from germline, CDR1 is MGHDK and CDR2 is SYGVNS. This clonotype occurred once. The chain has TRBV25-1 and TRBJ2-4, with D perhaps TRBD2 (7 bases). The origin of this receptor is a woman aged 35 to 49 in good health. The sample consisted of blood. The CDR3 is CASSDGGASKNIQYF. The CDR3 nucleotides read TGTGCCAGCAGTGATGGGGGGGCCTCCAAAAACATTCAGTACTTC.